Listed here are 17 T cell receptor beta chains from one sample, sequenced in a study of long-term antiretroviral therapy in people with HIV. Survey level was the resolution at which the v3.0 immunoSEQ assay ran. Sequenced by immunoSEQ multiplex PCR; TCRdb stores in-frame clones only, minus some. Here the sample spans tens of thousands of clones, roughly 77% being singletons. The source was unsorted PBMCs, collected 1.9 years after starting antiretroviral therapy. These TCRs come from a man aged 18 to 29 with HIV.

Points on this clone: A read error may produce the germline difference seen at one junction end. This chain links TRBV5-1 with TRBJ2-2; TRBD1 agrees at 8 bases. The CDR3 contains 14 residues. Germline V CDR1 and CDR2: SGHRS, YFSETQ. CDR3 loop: CASSLDREAGELFF. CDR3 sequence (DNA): TGCGCCAGCAGTTTGGACAGGGAGGCCGGGGAGCTGTTTTTT.

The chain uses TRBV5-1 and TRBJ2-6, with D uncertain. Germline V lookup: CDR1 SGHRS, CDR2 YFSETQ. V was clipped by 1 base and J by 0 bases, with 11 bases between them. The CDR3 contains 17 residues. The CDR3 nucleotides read TGCGCCAGCAGCTTGCAGGAGAGGAGCTCTGGGGCCAACGTCCTGACTTTC. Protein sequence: CASSLQERSSGANVLTF.

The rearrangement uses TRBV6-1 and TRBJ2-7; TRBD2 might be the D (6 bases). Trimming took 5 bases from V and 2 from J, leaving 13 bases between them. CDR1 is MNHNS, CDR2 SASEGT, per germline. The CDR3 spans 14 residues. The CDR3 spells CASSLADRAYEQYV. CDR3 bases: TGTGCCAGCAGTTTAGCGGACCGGGCCTACGAGCAGTACGTC.

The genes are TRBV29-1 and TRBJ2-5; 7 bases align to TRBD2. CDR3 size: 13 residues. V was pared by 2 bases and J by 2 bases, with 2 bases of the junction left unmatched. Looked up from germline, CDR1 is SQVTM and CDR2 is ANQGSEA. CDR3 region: CSVEMGGQETQYF. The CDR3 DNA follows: TGCAGCGTTGAAATGGGGGGGCAAGAGACCCAGTACTTC.

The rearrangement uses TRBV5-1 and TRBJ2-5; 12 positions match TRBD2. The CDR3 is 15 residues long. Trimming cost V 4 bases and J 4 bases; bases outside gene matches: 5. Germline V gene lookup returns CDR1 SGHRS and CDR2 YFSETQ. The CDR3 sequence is CASSQKLAGGETQYF. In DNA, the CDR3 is TGCGCCAGCAGCCAGAAACTAGCGGGGGGAGAGACCCAGTACTTC.

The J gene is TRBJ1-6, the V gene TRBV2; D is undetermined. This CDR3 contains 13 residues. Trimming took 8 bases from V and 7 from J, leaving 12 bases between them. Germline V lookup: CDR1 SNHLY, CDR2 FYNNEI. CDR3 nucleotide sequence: TGTGCCAGCCAGAGTGGAGGGAATTCACCCCTCCACTTT. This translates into CASQSGGNSPLHF.

CDR3 residues: CASSGGGGNYGYTF. The CDR3 nucleotides read TGTGCCAGCTCAGGGGGAGGAGGGAACTATGGCTACACCTTC. The chain links TRBV7-9 to TRBJ1-2; 7 bases line up with TRBD1. The CDR3 is 14 amino acids. From germline, CDR1 is SEHNR and CDR2 FQNEAQ (reference sequence). V was pared by 8 bases and J by 2 bases, with 8 bases of the junction left unmatched.

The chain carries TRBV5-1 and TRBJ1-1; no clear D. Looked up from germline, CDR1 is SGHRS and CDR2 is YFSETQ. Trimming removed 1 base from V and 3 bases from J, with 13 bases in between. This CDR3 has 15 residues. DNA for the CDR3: TGCGCCAGCAGCTTGTATGGCAGAGTAGACACTGAAGCTTTCTTT. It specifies CASSLYGRVDTEAFF. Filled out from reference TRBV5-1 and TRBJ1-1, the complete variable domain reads KAGVTQTPRYLIKTRGQQVTLSCSPISGHRSVSWYQQTPGQGLQFLFEYFSETQRNKGNFPGRFSGRQFSNSRSEMNVSTLELGDSALYLCASSLYGRVDTEAFFGQGTRLTVV.

CDR3 region: CASWGGASTFF. The CDR3, as DNA: TGTGCCAGTTGGGGGGGGGCATCTACTTTCTTT. This chain connects TRBV19 to TRBJ1-1, with D maybe TRBD1 (6 bases). V was pared by 8 bases and J by 12 bases, with 16 bases between. Germline values: CDR1 LNHDA, CDR2 SQIVND (reference sequence). There are 11 residues in the CDR3. Full variable domain (outside the CDR3, taken from reference TRBV19 and TRBJ1-1): DGGITQSPKYLFRKEGQNVTLSCEQNLNHDAMYWYRQDPGQGLRLIYYSQIVNDFQKGDIAEGYSVSREKKESFPLTVTSAQKNPTAFYLCASWGGASTFFGQGTRLTVV.

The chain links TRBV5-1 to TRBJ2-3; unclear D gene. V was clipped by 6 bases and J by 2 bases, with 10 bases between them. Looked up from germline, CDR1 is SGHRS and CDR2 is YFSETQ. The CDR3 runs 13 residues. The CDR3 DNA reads TGCGCCAGCACCTCGGTATACACAGATACGCAGTATTTT. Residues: CASTSVYTDTQYF.

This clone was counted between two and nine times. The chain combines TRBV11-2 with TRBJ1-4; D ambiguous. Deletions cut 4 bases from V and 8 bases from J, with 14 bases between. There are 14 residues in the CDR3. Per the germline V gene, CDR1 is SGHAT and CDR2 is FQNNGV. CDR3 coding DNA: TGTGCCAGCAGCTACCAGGCGGTAGGAGAAAAACTGTTTTTT. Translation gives CASSYQAVGEKLFF.

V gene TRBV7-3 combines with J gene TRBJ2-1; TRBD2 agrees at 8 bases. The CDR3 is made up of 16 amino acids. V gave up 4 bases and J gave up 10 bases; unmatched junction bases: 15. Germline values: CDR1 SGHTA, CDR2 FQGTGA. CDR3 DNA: TGTGCCAGCAGCTCCGGGCCCGGGGGGGCTGTCTGGGAGCAGTTCTTC. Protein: CASSSGPGGAVWEQFF.

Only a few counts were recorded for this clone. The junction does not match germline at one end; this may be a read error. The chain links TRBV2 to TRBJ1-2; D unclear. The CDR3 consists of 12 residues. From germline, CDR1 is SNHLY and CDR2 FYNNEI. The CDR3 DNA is TGTGGCAGCTTAGAAGAGGGCTATGGCTACACCTTC. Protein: CGSLEEGYGYTF.

CDR3 amino acids: CASSLLVTGGHPQHF. The CDR3 DNA is TGTGCCAGCAGCTTATTGGTGACAGGGGGTCACCCCCAGCATTTT. The chain carries TRBV5-6 and TRBJ1-5, with TRBD1 matching over 9 bases. From germline, CDR1 is SGHDT and CDR2 YYEEEE. V lost 2 bases to trimming and J lost 10 bases; unmatched junction nucleotides: 10. The CDR3 loop spans 15 amino acids.

In nucleotides, the CDR3 is TGTGCCAGCTCACAACTAACGGGACAGGGGTTTGCCGGGGAGCTGTTTTTT. Residues: CASSQLTGQGFAGELFF. The chain combines TRBV18 with TRBJ2-2; the match to TRBD1 covers 10 bases. The germline V gene encodes CDR1 KGHSH and CDR2 LQKENI. This CDR3 contains 17 residues. Unmatched junction bases numbered 11, after V lost 4 bases and J lost 6 bases.

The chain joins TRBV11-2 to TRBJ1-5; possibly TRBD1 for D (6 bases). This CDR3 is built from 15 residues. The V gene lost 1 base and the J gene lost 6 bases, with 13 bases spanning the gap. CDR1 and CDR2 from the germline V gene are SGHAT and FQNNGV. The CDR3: CASSLGRRGGQPQHF. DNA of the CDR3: TGTGCCAGCAGCTTAGGGCGCAGGGGCGGTCAGCCCCAGCATTTT.

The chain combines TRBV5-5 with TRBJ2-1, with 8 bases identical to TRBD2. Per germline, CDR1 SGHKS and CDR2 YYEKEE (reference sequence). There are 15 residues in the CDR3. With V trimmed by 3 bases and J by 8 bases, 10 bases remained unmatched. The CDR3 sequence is CASSWVRTSFHEQFF. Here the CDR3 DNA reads TGTGCCAGCAGCTGGGTGCGGACTAGCTTCCATGAGCAGTTCTTC.